The rows below give T cell receptor beta chains drawn from one sample of a study. TCRdb called the 5' RACE reads again in MiXCR, with one record for every CDR3 protein. The data hold 8,000 to 9,500 distinct CDR3 sequences, with 36% observed a single time. Sequencing was done on a sample of tumor-infiltrating memory CD4+ T cells sorted from the breast tumor. Source of these receptors: a female donor with breast cancer. The CDR3 runs from the conserved cysteine through the conserved F or W. Fields, in order: V gene, clone size, J gene, D gene, CDR3 protein, CDR3 DNA. D genes are given only for firm matches. Clone size, where shown, is once, few, many, or a class for clones that have expanded.

v_gene: TRBV15
abundance: .
j_gene: TRBJ2-1
d_gene: .
CDR3aa: CVTSIPRRANEQFF
CDR3nt: TGTGTCACCAGCATCCCCCGGAGGGCGAATGAGCAGTTCTTC

v_gene: TRBV29-1
abundance: .
j_gene: TRBJ2-1
d_gene: TRBD2
CDR3aa: CSVGGLAGERYNEQFF
CDR3nt: TGCAGCGTTGGAGGGCTAGCGGGAGAAAGGTACAATGAGCAGTTCTTC

v_gene: TRBV19
abundance: medium-sized
j_gene: TRBJ2-2
d_gene: TRBD1
CDR3aa: CASMGTGRTGELFF
CDR3nt: TGTGCCAGCATGGGGACAGGGAGAACCGGGGAGCTGTTTTTT

v_gene: TRBV5-1
abundance: many
j_gene: TRBJ2-1
d_gene: TRBD2
CDR3aa: CASSLALAGYEQFF
CDR3nt: TGCGCCAGCAGCTTGGCACTAGCGGGGTATGAGCAGTTCTTC

v_gene: TRBV5-1
abundance: few
j_gene: TRBJ2-3
d_gene: .
CDR3aa: CASATGAQSTDTQYF
CDR3nt: TGCGCCAGCGCCACTGGGGCCCAAAGCACAGATACGCAGTATTTT

v_gene: TRBV7-2
abundance: .
j_gene: TRBJ2-2
d_gene: TRBD1
CDR3aa: CASSSFPRTGLAGELFF
CDR3nt: TGTGCCAGCAGTTCGTTCCCTCGGACAGGGCTTGCCGGGGAGCTGTTTTTT

v_gene: TRBV5-1
abundance: many
j_gene: TRBJ2-7
d_gene: .
CDR3aa: CASSINSYEQYF
CDR3nt: TGCGCCAGCAGCATCAACTCCTACGAGCAGTACTTC

v_gene: TRBV25-1
abundance: medium-sized
j_gene: TRBJ2-3
d_gene: TRBD1
CDR3aa: CASSVGTGLLDTQYF
CDR3nt: TGTGCCAGCAGTGTGGGGACAGGGCTTTTGGATACGCAGTATTTT

v_gene: TRBV12-3/TRBV12-4
abundance: medium-sized
j_gene: TRBJ2-6
d_gene: .
CDR3aa: CASSLSPRLAVLTF
CDR3nt: TGTGCCAGCAGTTTATCCCCCAGGTTGGCCGTCCTGACTTTC

v_gene: TRBV4-3
abundance: medium-sized
j_gene: TRBJ1-1
d_gene: .
CDR3aa: CASSQELNTEAFF
CDR3nt: TGCGCCAGCAGCCAGGAGTTGAACACTGAAGCTTTCTTT

v_gene: TRBV12-3/TRBV12-4
abundance: .
j_gene: TRBJ2-2
d_gene: .
CDR3aa: CASSRQVVSTGELSF
CDR3nt: TGTGCCAGCAGTCGACAGGTGGTTAGCACCGGGGAGCTGTCTTTT

v_gene: TRBV20-1
abundance: .
j_gene: TRBJ2-3
d_gene: .
CDR3aa: CSVREADTQYF
CDR3nt: TGCAGTGTTAGAGAAGCAGACACGCAGTATTTT

v_gene: TRBV6-1
abundance: medium-sized
j_gene: TRBJ2-7
d_gene: TRBD1
CDR3aa: CASWDRAYEQYF
CDR3nt: TGTGCCAGCTGGGACAGAGCCTACGAGCAGTACTTC

v_gene: TRBV20-1
abundance: medium-sized
j_gene: TRBJ2-1
d_gene: .
CDR3aa: CSARDHQLDSYNEQFF
CDR3nt: TGCAGTGCTAGAGATCATCAACTTGACTCCTACAATGAGCAGTTCTTC

v_gene: TRBV10-3
abundance: .
j_gene: TRBJ2-7
d_gene: TRBD2
CDR3aa: CAMGTSRSKEQYF
CDR3nt: TGTGCCATGGGGACTAGCAGGAGTAAGGAGCAGTACTTC

v_gene: TRBV11-2
abundance: .
j_gene: TRBJ1-5
d_gene: .
CDR3aa: CASSSDGYSNQPQHF
CDR3nt: TGTGCCAGCAGCTCGGACGGCTATAGCAATCAGCCCCAGCATTTT

v_gene: TRBV4-2
abundance: .
j_gene: TRBJ2-2
d_gene: TRBD2
CDR3aa: CASSLSGTSGGITGELFF
CDR3nt: TGTGCCAGCAGCCTTTCCGGGACTAGCGGGGGGATCACCGGGGAGCTGTTTTTT

v_gene: TRBV20-1
abundance: many
j_gene: TRBJ1-2
d_gene: .
CDR3aa: CSARDGDKQAGYTF
CDR3nt: TGCAGTGCTAGAGATGGGGACAAGCAGGCTGGCTACACCTTC

v_gene: TRBV24-1
abundance: .
j_gene: TRBJ2-1
d_gene: TRBD2
CDR3aa: CATSDGLAGWYEQFF
CDR3nt: TGTGCCACCAGTGACGGACTAGCGGGATGGTATGAGCAGTTCTTC

v_gene: TRBV5-5
abundance: few
j_gene: TRBJ2-5
d_gene: .
CDR3aa: CASSWTGTKQETQYF
CDR3nt: TGTGCCAGCAGCTGGACCGGGACAAAGCAAGAGACCCAGTACTTC

v_gene: TRBV12-3/TRBV12-4
abundance: few
j_gene: TRBJ1-5
d_gene: .
CDR3aa: CASSFRLNQPQHF
CDR3nt: TGTGCCAGCAGTTTTCGACTCAATCAGCCCCAGCATTTT

v_gene: TRBV12-3/TRBV12-4
abundance: large
j_gene: TRBJ2-1
d_gene: TRBD2
CDR3aa: CASSTGALAANNEQFF
CDR3nt: TGTGCCAGCAGTACTGGGGCACTAGCGGCAAACAATGAGCAGTTCTTC

v_gene: TRBV20-1
abundance: .
j_gene: TRBJ1-1
d_gene: .
CDR3aa: CSASIDEHFNTEAFF
CDR3nt: TGCAGTGCTAGTATTGACGAGCATTTTAACACTGAAGCTTTCTTT

v_gene: TRBV12-3/TRBV12-4
abundance: medium-sized
j_gene: TRBJ1-2
d_gene: TRBD1
CDR3aa: CATNHRGRVYGYTF
CDR3nt: TGTGCCACCAATCACAGGGGACGGGTCTATGGCTACACCTTC

v_gene: TRBV6-6
abundance: .
j_gene: TRBJ1-4
d_gene: .
CDR3aa: CASSYGLREKLFF
CDR3nt: TGTGCCAGCAGTTACGGGTTAAGGGAAAAACTGTTTTTT

v_gene: TRBV4-3
abundance: medium-sized
j_gene: TRBJ2-7
d_gene: .
CDR3aa: CASSQEPGQGGDEQYF
CDR3nt: TGCGCCAGCAGCCAAGAACCGGGGCAGGGTGGCGACGAGCAGTACTTC

v_gene: TRBV20-1
abundance: .
j_gene: TRBJ1-1
d_gene: .
CDR3aa: CSARDRRPQEAFF
CDR3nt: TGCAGTGCTAGAGATCGGAGACCCCAGGAAGCTTTCTTT

v_gene: TRBV30
abundance: few
j_gene: TRBJ2-2
d_gene: .
CDR3aa: CASPDRFNTGELFF
CDR3nt: TGTGCCTCACCGGACAGATTCAACACCGGGGAGCTGTTTTTT

v_gene: TRBV28
abundance: few
j_gene: TRBJ2-3
d_gene: .
CDR3aa: CASSLRGSSTDTQYF
CDR3nt: TGTGCCAGCAGTTTACGGGGTTCTAGCACAGATACGCAGTATTTT

v_gene: TRBV24-1
abundance: .
j_gene: TRBJ1-2
d_gene: .
CDR3aa: CATRPTPAWDDYTF
CDR3nt: TGTGCCACCAGACCTACCCCCGCATGGGATGACTACACCTTC

v_gene: TRBV9
abundance: .
j_gene: TRBJ2-1
d_gene: .
CDR3aa: CASSVGRNEQFF
CDR3nt: TGTGCCAGCAGCGTAGGAAGGAATGAGCAGTTCTTC

v_gene: TRBV2
abundance: medium-sized
j_gene: TRBJ1-1
d_gene: .
CDR3aa: CASRGSDTEAFF
CDR3nt: TGCGCCAGCAGGGGTTCGGATACTGAAGCTTTCTTT

v_gene: TRBV19
abundance: many
j_gene: TRBJ1-6
d_gene: .
CDR3aa: CASSDQGTYSPLHF
CDR3nt: TGTGCCAGCAGTGACCAGGGTACATACTCACCCCTCCACTTT

v_gene: TRBV20-1
abundance: few
j_gene: TRBJ2-2
d_gene: TRBD2
CDR3aa: CSARAERENTGELFF
CDR3nt: TGCAGTGCTAGGGCAGAGCGGGAGAATACCGGGGAGCTGTTTTTT